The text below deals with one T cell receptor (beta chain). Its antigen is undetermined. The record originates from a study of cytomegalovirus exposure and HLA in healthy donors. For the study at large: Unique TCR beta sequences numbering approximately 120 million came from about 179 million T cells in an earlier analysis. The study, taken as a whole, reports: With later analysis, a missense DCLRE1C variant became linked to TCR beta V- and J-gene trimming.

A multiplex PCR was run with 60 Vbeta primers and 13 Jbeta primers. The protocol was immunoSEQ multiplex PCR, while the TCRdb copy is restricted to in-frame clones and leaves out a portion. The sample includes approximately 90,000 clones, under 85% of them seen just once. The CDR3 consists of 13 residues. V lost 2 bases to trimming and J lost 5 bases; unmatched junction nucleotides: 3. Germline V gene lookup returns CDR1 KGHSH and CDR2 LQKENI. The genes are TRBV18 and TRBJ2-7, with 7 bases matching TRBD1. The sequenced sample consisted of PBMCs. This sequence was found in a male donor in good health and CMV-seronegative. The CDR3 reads CASSPTTGHEQYF. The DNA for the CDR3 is TGTGCCAGCTCACCAACGACAGGGCACGAGCAGTACTTC.